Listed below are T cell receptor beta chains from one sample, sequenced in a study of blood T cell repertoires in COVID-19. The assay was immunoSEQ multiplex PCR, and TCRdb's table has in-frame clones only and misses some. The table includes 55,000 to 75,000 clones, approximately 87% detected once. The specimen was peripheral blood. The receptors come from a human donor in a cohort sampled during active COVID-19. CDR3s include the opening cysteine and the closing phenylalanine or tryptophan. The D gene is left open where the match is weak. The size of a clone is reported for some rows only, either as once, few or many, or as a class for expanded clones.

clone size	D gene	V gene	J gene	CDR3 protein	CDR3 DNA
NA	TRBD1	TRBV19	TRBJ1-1	CASSTLQGGNTEAFF	TGTGCCAGTAGTACCTTACAGGGGGGGAACACTGAAGCTTTCTTT
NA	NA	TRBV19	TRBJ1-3	CASSPTPGAGNTIYF	TGTGCCAGTAGTCCGACGCCAGGGGCTGGAAACACCATATATTTT
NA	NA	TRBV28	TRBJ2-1	CASSPFGRGAAYNEQFF	TGTGCCAGCAGCCCGTTTGGCCGGGGAGCGGCCTACAATGAGCAGTTCTTC
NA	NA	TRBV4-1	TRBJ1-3	CASSQDGIPSGNTIYF	TGCGCCAGCAGCCAAGACGGGATCCCCTCTGGAAACACCATATATTTT
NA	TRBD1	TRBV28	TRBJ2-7	CASSLQGVTYEQYF	TGTGCCAGCAGTTTACAGGGGGTCACCTACGAGCAGTACTTC
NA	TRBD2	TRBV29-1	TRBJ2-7	CSVPGLAEYEQYF	TGCAGCGTCCCCGGACTAGCGGAATACGAGCAGTACTTC
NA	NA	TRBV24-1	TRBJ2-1	CATSDPQLVGEQFF	TGTGCCACCAGTGACCCTCAGCTAGTTGGTGAGCAGTTCTTC
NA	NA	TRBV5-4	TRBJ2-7	CASSYGYEQYF	TGTGCCAGCAGTTACGGGTACGAGCAGTACTTC
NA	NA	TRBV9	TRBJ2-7	CASSVEADNFYEQYF	TGTGCCAGCAGCGTAGAGGCGGACAACTTCTACGAGCAGTACTTC
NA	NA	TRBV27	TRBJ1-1	CASSLKGTEAFF	TGTGCCAGCAGTTTAAAGGGGACTGAAGCTTTCTTT
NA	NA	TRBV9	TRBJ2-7	CASSVDLLSYEQYF	TGTGCCAGCAGCGTGGACTTGCTCTCTTACGAGCAGTACTTC
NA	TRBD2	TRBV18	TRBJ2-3	CASRRLLAGMSDTQYF	TGTGCCAGCCGACGACTACTAGCGGGAATGTCAGATACGCAGTATTTT
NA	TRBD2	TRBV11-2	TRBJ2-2	CASSPRTSRTNTGELFF	TGTGCCAGCAGCCCCCGGACTAGCAGGACGAACACCGGGGAGCTGTTTTTT
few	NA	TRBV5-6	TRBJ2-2	CASSQITGELFF	TGTGCCAGCAGCCAAATCACCGGGGAGCTGTTTTTT
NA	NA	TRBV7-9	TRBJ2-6	CASSLRLYSGANVLTF	TGTGCCAGCAGCCTCCGACTGTACTCTGGGGCCAACGTCCTGACTTTC
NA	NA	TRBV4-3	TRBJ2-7	CASSQEMSIPLAYEQYF	TGCGCCAGCAGCCAAGAGATGAGCATACCTCTGGCCTACGAGCAGTACTTC
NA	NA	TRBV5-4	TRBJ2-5	CASSLFSGIGQETQYF	TGTGCCAGCAGCTTGTTCTCAGGGATCGGTCAAGAGACCCAGTACTTC
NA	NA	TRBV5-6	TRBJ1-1	CASSFVMNTEAFF	TGTGCCAGCAGCTTTGTCATGAACACTGAAGCTTTCTTT
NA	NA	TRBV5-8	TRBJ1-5	CASSLGSGGQPQHF	TGTGCCAGCAGCTTGGGGTCGGGAGGTCAGCCCCAGCATTTT
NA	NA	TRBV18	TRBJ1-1	CASSPDRLWSEAFF	TGTGCCAGCTCTCCCGACAGACTCTGGAGTGAAGCTTTCTTT
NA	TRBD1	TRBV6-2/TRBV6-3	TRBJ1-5	CASSPLRQGGWSNQPQHF	TGTGCCAGCAGTCCCTTAAGACAGGGAGGTTGGAGCAATCAGCCCCAGCATTTT
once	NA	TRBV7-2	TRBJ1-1	CASSWSGESEAFF	TGTGCCAGCAGCTGGTCGGGGGAGTCTGAAGCTTTCTTT
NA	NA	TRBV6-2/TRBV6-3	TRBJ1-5	CASSYAAYYSNQPQHF	TGTGCCAGCAGTTACGCAGCCTACTATAGCAATCAGCCCCAGCATTTT
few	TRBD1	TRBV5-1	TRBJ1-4	CASSHGGTGVEKLFF	TGCGCCAGCAGCCACGGCGGGACAGGGGTCGAAAAACTGTTTTTT
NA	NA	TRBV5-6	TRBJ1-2	CASSFQYGYTF	TGTGCCAGCAGCTTCCAGTATGGCTACACCTTC
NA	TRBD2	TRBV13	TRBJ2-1	CASSLGLRSGGNNEQFF	TGTGCCAGCAGCTTAGGCCTTCGTAGCGGGGGGAACAATGAGCAGTTCTTC
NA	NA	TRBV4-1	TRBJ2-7	CASSQDSYEQYF	TGCGCCAGCAGCCAGGACAGCTACGAGCAGTACTTC
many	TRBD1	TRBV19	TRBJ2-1	CASSFQGAGNEQFF	TGTGCCAGTAGTTTCCAGGGGGCAGGCAATGAGCAGTTCTTC
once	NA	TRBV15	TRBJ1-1	CATTREGSWNTEAFF	TGTGCCACCACCAGGGAGGGGAGTTGGAACACTGAAGCTTTCTTT
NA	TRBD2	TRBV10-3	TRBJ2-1	CAISEVPGLAGTGQFF	TGTGCCATCAGTGAGGTTCCGGGACTAGCGGGAACGGGGCAGTTCTTC
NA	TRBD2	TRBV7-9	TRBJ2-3	CASSVSGRATTDTQYF	TGTGCCAGCAGCGTTAGCGGGAGGGCCACCACAGATACGCAGTATTTT
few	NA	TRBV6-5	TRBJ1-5	CASSPVGVGNQPQHF	TGTGCCAGCAGTCCAGTAGGGGTAGGTAATCAGCCCCAGCATTTT
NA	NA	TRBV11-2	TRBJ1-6	CASSLQKGAGSESSPLHF	TGTGCCAGCAGCTTACAAAAAGGGGCCGGGTCTGAAAGTTCACCCCTCCACTTT
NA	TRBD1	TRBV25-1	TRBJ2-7	CASSPPGQRNYEQYF	TGTGCCAGCAGTCCCCCGGGACAGAGAAACTACGAGCAGTACTTC
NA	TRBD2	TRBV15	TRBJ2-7	CATSSRGDSYEQYF	TGTGCCACCAGCAGTCGGGGGGATTCCTACGAGCAGTACTTC
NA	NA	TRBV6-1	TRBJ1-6	CASSEAWNSGGSPLHF	TGTGCCAGCAGTGAAGCTTGGAACAGCGGGGGTTCACCCCTCCACTTT
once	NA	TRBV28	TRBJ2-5	CASSLGGPQETQYF	TGTGCCAGCAGTTTGGGGGGTCCGCAAGAGACCCAGTACTTC
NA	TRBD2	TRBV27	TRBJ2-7	CASSGGRGGYEQYF	TGTGCCAGCAGTGGAGGGCGGGGGGGATACGAGCAGTACTTC